This T cell receptor (beta chain) was recorded in a study of T cell changes during pregnancy in multiple sclerosis. Profiled with immunoSEQ multiplex PCR; TCRdb holds only in-frame clones, not every one. In the table there are about 40,000 clones, roughly 89% of which are singletons. The V gene end was trimmed by 0 bases and the J gene end by 7 bases; junction bases not matched to a gene: 11. The CDR3 runs 16 residues. CDR1 is SGDLS, CDR2 YYNGEE, per germline. The gene calls are TRBV9 and TRBJ2-3, with 7 positions matching TRBD2. The sequencing used CD4+ T cells from peripheral blood mononuclear cells, collected before pregnancy. The TCR sequence derives from a female donor with multiple sclerosis, enrolled in a pregnancy study. The CDR3 reads CASSVAAGVTGYTQYF. The CDR3 nucleotides read TGTGCCAGCAGCGTAGCGGCGGGGGTCACCGGTTATACGCAGTATTTT.